A single sample gave rise to the 2 T cell receptor beta chains below, sequenced in a study of T cell repertoires in cytomegalovirus infection. Each CDR3 protein is one row after TCRdb ran MiXCR on the reads. The sample records some 600,000 distinct CDR3 sequences, roughly 26% being singletons. Sequencing used CD8+ T cells from PBMCs. All receptors come from a human donor in good health (CMV status not recorded). Some clones in this sample may be carry-over from other donors' samples.

This clonotype was counted between two and nine times. The chain links TRBV29-1 to TRBJ2-1; D is perhaps TRBD1 (5 bases). The CDR3 is 13 residues long. The V end lost 4 bases, the J end lost 6 bases, and 13 bases lay between the germline ends. Germline V gene data show CDR1 as SQVTM and CDR2 as ANQGSEA. This CDR3 is CSVVGRAGNEQFF. DNA of the CDR3: TGCAGCGTTGTGGGCAGGGCCGGCAATGAGCAGTTCTTC.

This clonotype was detected a few times. The V and J genes are TRBV4-1 and TRBJ1-1; 7 bases are a match to TRBD1. This CDR3 region has 14 residues. Per the germline V gene, CDR1 is MGHRA and CDR2 is YSYEKL. Losses at the gene ends were 5 bases for V and 0 bases for J; bases not matched to a gene: 3. The CDR3: CASSTGQVNTEAFF. DNA of the CDR3: TGCGCCAGCAGCACCGGACAGGTGAACACTGAAGCTTTCTTT.